The 25 T cell receptor beta chains below all came from one sample that was sequenced in a study of blood T cell repertoires in COVID-19. Assay: immunoSEQ multiplex PCR; the TCRdb copy retains only in-frame clones and omits some. The sample yields a few hundred thousand clones, roughly 81% seen once. Sequencing was done on a sample of peripheral blood. The receptors stem from a man between 45 and 60 years old who had recovered from COVID-19.

This chain connects TRBV2 to TRBJ2-5; 10 bases match TRBD1. After removal of 5 bases from V and 5 bases from J, the junction contained 5 bases not matched to a gene. Per germline, CDR1 SNHLY and CDR2 FYNNEI. The CDR3 covers 14 residues. The DNA for the CDR3 is TGTGCCAGCAGTCAGGACAGGGGGATGGAGACCCAGTACTTC. Translation: CASSQDRGMETQYF.

V and J are TRBV5-1 and TRBJ2-1, with 8 bases identical to TRBD2. The junction had 7 bases not matched to a gene; V was cut back by 2 bases and J by 9 bases. The germline CDR1 and CDR2 sequences are SGHRS and YFSETQ. CDR3 length: 14 residues. The DNA of the CDR3 is TGCGCCAGCAGCTTCATAGGGGCGGGGGGTGAGCAGTTCTTC. It codes for CASSFIGAGGEQFF.

The rearrangement links TRBV9 to TRBJ2-1; 15 bases fit TRBD2. Losses at the gene ends were 0 bases for V and 3 bases for J; bases not matched to a gene: 4. The CDR3 has 18 residues. The germline CDR1 and CDR2 sequences are SGDLS and YYNGEE. The DNA of the CDR3 is TGTGCCAGCAGCGTAGGGACTAGCGGGAGGGCCGGCTACAATGAGCAGTTCTTC. Protein sequence: CASSVGTSGRAGYNEQFF.

The chain has TRBV6-1 and TRBJ1-6; D is ambiguous. Trimming took 2 bases from V and 8 from J, leaving 16 bases between them. This CDR3 contains 16 residues. From germline, CDR1 is MNHNS and CDR2 SASEGT. DNA for the CDR3: TGTGCCAGCAGTGAACAAACCGCCGAGGCTTATTCACCCCTCCACTTT. Protein product: CASSEQTAEAYSPLHF.

In this sample, this clone turned up a few times. The chain uses TRBV27 and TRBJ2-2; TRBD1 matches 8 bases. The CDR3 spans 14 residues. Germline V gene data show CDR1 as MNHEY and CDR2 as SMNVEV (reference sequence). V trimming: 7 bases; J trimming: 7 bases; junction bases outside the gene matches: 8. The CDR3 loop is CASKKDRANGELFF. For the CDR3, the DNA is TGTGCCAGCAAGAAGGACAGGGCTAACGGGGAGCTGTTTTTT.

In this sample, this clone turned up once. The rearrangement links TRBV11-2 to TRBJ2-4; 10 bases fit TRBD2. Germline V gene data show CDR1 as SGHAT and CDR2 as FQNNGV. The CDR3 covers 18 residues. After removal of 0 bases from V and 8 bases from J, the junction contained 13 bases not matched to a gene. This chain's CDR3 is CASSLDWLAGARGDIQYF. The CDR3 DNA is TGTGCCAGCAGCTTAGATTGGCTAGCGGGAGCTAGGGGGGACATTCAGTACTTC.

In this sample, this clone turned up once. CDR3 sequence: CASSSPGTGVLNTEAFF. Here the CDR3 DNA reads TGTGCCAGCAGCTCCCCCGGGACAGGGGTTTTGAACACTGAAGCTTTCTTT. The chain recombines TRBV11-2 with TRBJ1-1; 10 bases line up with TRBD1. J gave up 0 bases and V 4 bases, and 8 bases lay outside the gene matches. The CDR3 spans 17 residues. Germline CDR1 SGHAT, CDR2 FQNNGV.

CDR3 DNA sequence: TGTGCCAGCAGCCAATCACTACGCGCTCCAAACAATGAGCAGTTCTTC. Its protein product is CASSQSLRAPNNEQFF. The chain combines TRBV3-1 (or the pseudogene TRBV3-2) with TRBJ2-1; D gene unclear. CDR3 length: 16 residues. The ends were cut back, 2 bases at V and 5 bases at J, with 16 bases in the middle. Germline CDR1 LGHDT, CDR2 YNNKEL (reference sequence).

The V call is TRBV27, the J call TRBJ2-1; TRBD2 matches at 10 bases. Germline V gene lookup returns CDR1 MNHEY and CDR2 SMNVEV (reference sequence). With 0 bases clipped from V and 0 bases from J, the junction kept 11 bases outside the gene matches. The length of the CDR3 is 20 residues. CDR3 bases: TGTGCCAGCAGTTTATCGTTGAGGACTAGCGGCCAACGCTCCTACAATGAGCAGTTCTTC. Its translation: CASSLSLRTSGQRSYNEQFF.

This clone occurred a few times. The rearrangement joins TRBV28 to TRBJ2-7, with D maybe TRBD2 (5 bases). V lost 3 bases, J lost 4 bases, and 43 bases lay in between. This CDR3 is built from 24 residues. The germline V gene has CDR1 MDHEN and CDR2 SYDVKM. This CDR3 reads CASSFRSALLFGGRLETKGYEQYF. The CDR3 DNA is TGTGCCAGCAGTTTCAGGTCAGCCCTCCTTTTTGGAGGTAGGTTGGAGACTAAAGGGTACGAGCAGTACTTC.

V gene TRBV24-1 combines with J gene TRBJ2-2; D is possibly TRBD1 (6 bases). Deletions cut 1 base from V and 1 base from J, with 9 bases between. This CDR3 is built from 16 residues. Germline lookup yields CDR1 KGHDR and CDR2 SFDVKD. CDR3 sequence reads: CATSDFWTENTGELFF. The CDR3 DNA reads as TGTGCCACCAGTGATTTTTGGACAGAGAACACCGGGGAGCTGTTTTTT.

This clone was detected only a few times. V usage is TRBV29-1 and J usage is TRBJ1-2, with TRBD1 identical over 9 bases. Germline-derived CDR1 and CDR2 are SQVTM and ANQGSEA. The CDR3 is made up of 14 amino acids. J lost 1 base, V lost 5 bases, and 5 bases had no gene match. The CDR3 sequence is CSVLTGGSNYGYTF. The DNA for the CDR3 is TGCAGCGTTCTGACAGGGGGGAGTAACTATGGCTACACCTTC. Full variable domain (outside the CDR3, taken from reference TRBV29-1 and TRBJ1-2): SAVISQKPSRDICQRGTSLTIQCQVDSQVTMMFWYRQQPGQSLTLIATANQGSEATYESGFVIDKFPISRPNLTFSTLTVSNMSPEDSSIYLCSVLTGGSNYGYTFGSGTRLTVV.

The chain couples TRBV7-6 to TRBJ1-2, with TRBD1 matching over 9 bases. Trimming cost V 5 bases and J 4 bases; bases outside gene matches: 8. CDR1 is SGHVS, CDR2 FNYEAQ, per germline. CDR3 size: 15 residues. For the CDR3, the DNA is TGTGCCAGCAGCGTTTACGGGACAGGGTCCTATGGCTACACCTTC. It translates to CASSVYGTGSYGYTF. The full variable domain, in which reference TRBV7-6 and TRBJ1-2 provide the parts outside the CDR3, is GAGVSQSPRYKVTKRGQDVALRCDPISGHVSLYWYRQALGQGPEFLTYFNYEAQQDKSGLPNDRFSAERPEGSISTLTIQRTEQRDSAMYRCASSVYGTGSYGYTFGSGTRLTVV.

The chain employs TRBV21-1 and TRBJ2-3; the table's D call of TRBD1 was not tested on the DNA. TRBV21-1 is termed a pseudogene. The CDR3 is 18 amino acids. The CDR3 region is CASSKGPDRAYFADTQYF. In DNA, the CDR3 is TGTGCCAGCAGCAAAGGGCCGGACAGGGCGTACTTTGCAGATACGCAGTATTTT.

The chain carries TRBV6-1 and TRBJ2-5, with 7 bases matching TRBD1. V lost 7 bases to trimming and J lost 5 bases; unmatched junction nucleotides: 7. The V gene's germline CDR1 is MNHNS and CDR2 SASEGT. The CDR3 spans 13 residues. CDR3 bases: TGTGCCAGCAACCGACAGGGTCTGGAGACCCAGTACTTC. It yields the protein CASNRQGLETQYF.

The chain uses TRBV6-6 and TRBJ2-3, with 9 bases matching TRBD1. Germline V gene sequence: CDR1 MNHNY, CDR2 SVGAGI (reference sequence). V trimming: 5 bases; J trimming: 7 bases; junction bases outside the gene matches: 13. The CDR3 totals 16 residues. In nucleotides, the CDR3 is TGTGCCAGCAGTCTCCAGGACAGGGGCGTGAGTTATACGCAGTATTTT. Translation gives CASSLQDRGVSYTQYF.

This clone appeared once. J is TRBJ1-5 and V is TRBV4-2; TRBD1 is a possible D gene (5 bases). With 0 bases removed from V and 0 bases from J, the gap between germline ends came to 15 bases. The germline V gene encodes CDR1 LGHNA and CDR2 YNFKEQ. CDR3 length: 18 amino acids. The CDR3 sequence is CASSQEAGRMGSNQPQHF. DNA for the CDR3: TGTGCCAGCAGCCAAGAAGCAGGGCGAATGGGTAGCAATCAGCCCCAGCATTTT.

This clone was seen a handful of times. This chain uses TRBV5-5 with TRBJ1-2; 10 bases fit TRBD1. CDR3 length: 19 residues. Germline trimming cut 5 bases from V and 5 bases from J; bases unmatched to any gene: 21. Per germline, CDR1 SGHKS and CDR2 YYEKEE (reference sequence). The CDR3 protein is CASSPGPRDRGGRGYGYTF. The CDR3 bases are TGTGCCAGCAGTCCGGGACCCCGGGACAGGGGAGGTCGAGGTTATGGCTACACCTTC.

The chain combines TRBV7-9 with TRBJ2-7, with TRBD2 matching over 7 bases. The V gene's germline CDR1 is SEHNR and CDR2 FQNEAQ (reference sequence). CDR3 size: 14 residues. V trimming: 6 bases; J trimming: 0 bases; junction bases outside the gene matches: 5. The CDR3 sequence is CASRRSGDSYEQYF. The CDR3, as DNA: TGTGCCAGCAGACGAAGCGGGGACTCCTACGAGCAGTACTTC.

The gene calls are TRBV3-1 (or the pseudogene TRBV3-2) and TRBJ2-5, with 11 bases matching TRBD2. Germline V CDR1 and CDR2: LGHDT, YNNKEL (reference sequence). The ends lost 3 bases at V and 2 bases at J; junction bases unmatched: 8. The CDR3 covers 17 residues. The CDR3 loop is CASSHWTSGSLQETQYF. CDR3 bases: TGTGCCAGCAGCCATTGGACTAGCGGGTCACTTCAAGAGACCCAGTACTTC.

The table lists this clone with a few counts. V usage is TRBV6-5 and J usage is TRBJ1-2, with 9 positions matching TRBD1. CDR3 length: 15 amino acids. CDR1 and CDR2 (germline): MNHEY, SVGAGI. With 3 bases clipped from V and 5 bases from J, the junction kept 7 bases outside the gene matches. CDR3 DNA: TGTGCCAGCAGTTATTCAACTGACAGGGGGTATGGCTACACCTTC. Translation gives CASSYSTDRGYGYTF.

V usage is TRBV5-4 and J usage is TRBJ2-3; D gene ambiguous. The germline V gene encodes CDR1 SGHNT and CDR2 YYREEE (reference sequence). CDR3 length: 15 amino acids. Trimming pared 0 bases from V and 0 bases from J, leaving 8 bases between. The CDR3: CASSLGAPSTDTQYF. CDR3 nucleotide sequence: TGTGCCAGCAGCTTGGGGGCGCCGAGCACAGATACGCAGTATTTT.

The chain employs TRBV30 and TRBJ2-3; 14 positions agree with TRBD2. Trimming took 3 bases from V and 2 from J; bases not matched to a gene: 10. The germline CDR1 and CDR2 sequences are GTSNPN and SVGIG (reference sequence). CDR3 length: 18 residues. CDR3 residues: CAWSDGRLAGGITDTQYF. In DNA, the CDR3 is TGTGCCTGGAGCGACGGCCGACTAGCGGGAGGGATCACAGATACGCAGTATTTT.

The genes are TRBV28 and TRBJ1-2; D remains unclear. Germline V lookup: CDR1 MDHEN, CDR2 SYDVKM. V lost 5 bases to trimming and J lost 2 bases, with 12 bases between them. The CDR3 has 14 amino acids. The CDR3 sequence: CASSIPTVNYGYTF. The DNA for the CDR3 is TGTGCCAGCAGTATCCCTACAGTCAACTATGGCTACACCTTC.

V is TRBV28 and J is TRBJ2-1; 7 bases agree with TRBD1. The V and J ends lost 6 bases and 10 bases, in that order; junction bases with no gene match: 15. CDR1 MDHEN and CDR2 SYDVKM come from the germline V gene. The CDR3 has 15 residues. This CDR3 is CASRPQGRGPEEQFF. CDR3 DNA: TGTGCCAGCAGACCACAGGGGCGAGGCCCTGAGGAGCAGTTCTTC.